The entry below describes one TCR beta chain. There is no known antigen for this receptor. The sample holds no much larger clone one base away, and base qualities are not on file. Spanning cysteine to phenylalanine, the CDR3 consists of 16 amino acids. The read is trimmed to its CDR3 DNA, 48 bases read in frame from base 1. V and J are trimmed by 6 bases and 3 bases, and the gene matches miss 10 bases of the junction. CDR1 and CDR2, per the germline V gene (reference sequence), are LNHDA and SQIVND. The immunoSEQ Assay, a bias-controlled multiplex PCR, was used to amplify TCRbeta CDR3 regions from genomic DNA. Per the authors' processing: The number of nucleated cells in each sample was estimated by amplification of reference gene primers within the assay. Sequence reads were collapsed and filtered to measure the absolute abundance of every unique TCRbeta CDR3 rearrangement. Productive Simpson clonality was computed per sample as the square root of Simpson's diversity index over productive rearrangements. The table comes from immuneACCESS by way of TCRdb, which keeps in-frame sequences with V and J called. Part of the clones is missing from these tables; in studies checked, under half for an unresolved V gene and the rest for unknown reasons. That table is the source of V, J and clone size, and D and trimming were worked out from the DNA. Counted in this sample were about 210,000 clones; 85% of them appeared once. Under 20% of the sample is in the top ten clones.

In the prospective study, participants were about 18 to 100 years old, resided in about two dozen geographic areas of the United States, and were enrolled through a virtual design. In the prospective study, participants were assigned to cohorts based on the clinical history participants reported in a screening survey and a study questionnaire. Recovered participants in ImmuneRACE Cohort 3 were defined as having two consecutive negative NP/OP PCR tests, clearance from a healthcare professional, or resolution of symptoms. In the prospective study, whole blood, serum and a nasopharyngeal or oropharyngeal swab were collected from each participant by mobile phlebotomists. Over an approximately 2-month period, participants in the prospective study had the option of providing additional blood draws and questionnaires. Before DNA extraction, prospective study blood samples were shipped either frozen or at room temperature.

The sample is drawn from a study of blood T cell repertoires in COVID-19 (dated by TCRdb to about 2020). In terms of the full investigation: Samples from collaborators originated in the United States, Italy and Spain and spanned both the acute and convalescent phases of COVID-19. The material from the prospective study consisted of cDNA or gDNA derived from T cells, B-cell-depleted T cells, or PBMCs. Deeply sampled blood TCRbeta repertoires from subjects exposed to, actively infected with, or recovered from COVID-19 were included in the dataset. The repertoires were made available in a free public database intended to serve as a resource for research on the immune response to SARS-CoV-2. The samples were drawn from the first 160 participants of the ongoing ImmuneRACE study and from 1,254 subjects provided by 6 global collaborators. Nearly every sample came with metadata listing a de-identified subject ID, COVID-19 status, age in years and sex. HLA class I and class II types, where available, came from metadata supplied by the sample provider rather than from assay-based typing. What the research found in general, with its limitations: The amount of clinical and demographic metadata varied by source and participant and was provided uncurated.

Sequencing was performed on PBMCs or T cells enriched from blood (not recorded which). The V gene is TRBV19 and the J gene is TRBJ1-2, with 10 middle bases fitting TRBD1. The origin of this receptor is a man aged 40-55 years who had recovered from COVID-19. The DNA is as follows: TGTGCCAGTAGCACCCGGGGGACAGGGGTGGACTATGGCTACACCTTC. It specifies CASSTRGTGVDYGYTF.